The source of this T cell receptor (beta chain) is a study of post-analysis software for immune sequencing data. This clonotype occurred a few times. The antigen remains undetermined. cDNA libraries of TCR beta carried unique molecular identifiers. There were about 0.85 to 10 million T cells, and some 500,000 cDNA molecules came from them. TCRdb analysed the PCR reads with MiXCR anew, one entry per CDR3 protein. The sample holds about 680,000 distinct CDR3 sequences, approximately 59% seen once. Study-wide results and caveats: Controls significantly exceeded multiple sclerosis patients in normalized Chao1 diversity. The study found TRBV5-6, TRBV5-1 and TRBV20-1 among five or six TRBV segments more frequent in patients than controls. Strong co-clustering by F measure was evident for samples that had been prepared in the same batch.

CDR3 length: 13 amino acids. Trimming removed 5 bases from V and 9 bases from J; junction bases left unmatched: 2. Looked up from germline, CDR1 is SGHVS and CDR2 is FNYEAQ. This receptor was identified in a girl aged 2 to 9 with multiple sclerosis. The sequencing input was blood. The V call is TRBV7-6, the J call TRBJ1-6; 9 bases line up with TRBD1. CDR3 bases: TGTGCCAGCAGCCGGACAGGGGTTTCACCCCTCCACTTT. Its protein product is CASSRTGVSPLHF.